Given below is one TCR beta chain in context. Its cognate antigen is unknown. Germline V CDR1 and CDR2: MNHEY, SMNVEV (reference sequence). The CDR3 sequence is 14 residues long. V gave up 3 bases and J gave up 5 bases, with 14 bases separating them. This sample is part of a study of T cell responses to AZD1222 COVID-19 vaccine. Overall study findings and caveats: Females made up more of the donors, who were largely white British, and clonal diversity may have come out too low.

Profiled with immunoSEQ multiplex PCR; TCRdb holds only in-frame clones, not every one. The sample lists about 180,000 clones, about nine tenths occurring once. The TCR comes from an adult who received the AZD1222 COVID-19 vaccine. The specimen comprised peripheral blood, sampled 28 days after the second AZD1222 dose. This rearrangement joins TRBV27 to TRBJ2-7; possibly TRBD1 for D (5 bases). The CDR3, as DNA: TGTGCCAGCAGTTTGTTGGCAGGGATCCACGAGCAGTACTTC. Protein sequence: CASSLLAGIHEQYF.